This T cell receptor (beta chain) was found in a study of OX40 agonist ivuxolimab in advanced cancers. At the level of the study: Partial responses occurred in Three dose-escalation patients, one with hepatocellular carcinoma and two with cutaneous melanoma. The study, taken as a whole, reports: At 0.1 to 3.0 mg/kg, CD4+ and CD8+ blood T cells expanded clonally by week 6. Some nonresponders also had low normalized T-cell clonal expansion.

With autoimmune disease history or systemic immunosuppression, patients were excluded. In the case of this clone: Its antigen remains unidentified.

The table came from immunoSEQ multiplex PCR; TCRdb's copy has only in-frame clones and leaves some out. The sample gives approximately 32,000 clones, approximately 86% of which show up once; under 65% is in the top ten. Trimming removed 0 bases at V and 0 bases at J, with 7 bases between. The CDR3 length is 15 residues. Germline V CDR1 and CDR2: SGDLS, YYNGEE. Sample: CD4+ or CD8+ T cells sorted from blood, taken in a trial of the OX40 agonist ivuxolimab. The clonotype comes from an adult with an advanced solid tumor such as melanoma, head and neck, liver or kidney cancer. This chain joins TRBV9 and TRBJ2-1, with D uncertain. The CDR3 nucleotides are TGTGCCAGCAGCGTAGGAAGGAGCTCCTACAATGAGCAGTTCTTC. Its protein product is CASSVGRSSYNEQFF.